The 6 T cell receptor beta chains below were found in one sample sequenced in a study of blood T cells in healthy people across ages. A J-beta primer mix and a sample-barcoded 5' primer were used in a second PCR of roughly 6 to 11 cycles. A single record per CDR3 protein comes from TCRdb applying MiXCR to the 5' RACE reads. The sample has fewer than 900,000 distinct CDR3 sequences, roughly 47% seen once; the top ten hold less than 25%. Sequenced material: blood. These receptors were collected from a woman aged 55-75 years in good health.

This clonotype was detected many times. The gene calls are TRBV24-1 and TRBJ2-5; no firm D call. This CDR3 spans 12 amino acids. Germline CDR1 is KGHDR and CDR2 is SFDVKD. V was pared by 0 bases and J by 5 bases, with 3 bases between. The CDR3 DNA reads TGTGCCACCAGTGATTTGAGGGAGACCCAGTACTTC. Translation: CATSDLRETQYF.

This chain joins TRBV7-8 and TRBJ1-1; 12 positions agree with TRBD1. The V segment lost 7 bases and the J segment 6 bases; nucleotides outside the gene matches: 6. CDR1 and CDR2 from the germline V gene are SGHVS and FQNEAQ. CDR3 length: 14 residues. CDR3 DNA: TGTGCCAGCATACCGGGACAGGGGGCTTCTGAAGCTTTCTTT. Its translation is CASIPGQGASEAFF.

This chain connects TRBV7-3 to TRBJ2-1; D may be TRBD1 (5 bases). CDR1 is SGHTA, CDR2 FQGTGA, per germline. V lost 4 bases and J lost 4, with 11 bases in between. This CDR3 is built from 14 residues. The CDR3 spells CASSSLQGYNEQFF. DNA for the CDR3: TGTGCCAGCAGCTCGCTCCAGGGTTACAATGAGCAGTTCTTC.

This clonotype was detected a few times. The V gene is TRBV27, the J gene TRBJ2-7, with 7 bases matching TRBD2. V dropped 2 bases and J dropped 3; count of bases not matched to a gene: 10. The CDR3 totals 16 residues. Looked up from germline, CDR1 is MNHEY and CDR2 is SMNVEV (reference sequence). This chain's CDR3 is CASSLRSGTKHYEQYF. CDR3 in DNA: TGTGCCAGCAGTTTAAGATCGGGGACTAAACACTACGAGCAGTACTTC.

The J gene is TRBJ2-7, the V gene TRBV13; TRBD2 matches at 12 bases. The germline CDR1 and CDR2 sequences are PRHDT and FYEKMQ (reference sequence). V was clipped by 5 bases and J by 6 bases; unmatched bases: 8. The CDR3 runs 15 residues. CDR3 DNA sequence: TGTGCCAGCAGCCCTAGACTAGCGGGAGCCTTCGAGCAGTACTTC. Protein: CASSPRLAGAFEQYF.

This clonotype has ten or more counts. This chain connects TRBV4-1 to TRBJ2-7, with D uncertain. This CDR3 spans 18 amino acids. Trimming cost V 2 bases and J 2 bases, with 22 bases left between them. Per germline, CDR1 MGHRA and CDR2 YSYEKL. The CDR3 sequence: CASSQSPHLWGATYEQYF. The CDR3 DNA follows: TGCGCCAGCAGCCAATCCCCGCACCTATGGGGTGCAACCTACGAGCAGTACTTC.